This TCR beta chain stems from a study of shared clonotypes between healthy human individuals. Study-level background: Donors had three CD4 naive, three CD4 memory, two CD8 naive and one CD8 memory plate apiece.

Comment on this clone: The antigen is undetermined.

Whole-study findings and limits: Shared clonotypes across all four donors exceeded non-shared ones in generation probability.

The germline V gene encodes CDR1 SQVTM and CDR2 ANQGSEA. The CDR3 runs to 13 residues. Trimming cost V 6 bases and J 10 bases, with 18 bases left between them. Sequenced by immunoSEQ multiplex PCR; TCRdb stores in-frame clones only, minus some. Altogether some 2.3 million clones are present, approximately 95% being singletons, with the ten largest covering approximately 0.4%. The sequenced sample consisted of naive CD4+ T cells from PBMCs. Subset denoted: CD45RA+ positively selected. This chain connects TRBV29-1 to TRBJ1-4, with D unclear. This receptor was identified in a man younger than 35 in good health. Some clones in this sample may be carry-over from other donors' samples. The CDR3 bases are TGCAGCGTGGCCGGGCCCCGATCCGGAAAACTGTTTTTT. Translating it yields CSVAGPRSGKLFF.